Listed below are T cell receptor beta chains from one sample, sequenced in a study of blood T cells in healthy people across ages. A single record per CDR3 protein comes from TCRdb applying MiXCR to the 5' RACE reads. The sample contains over a million distinct CDR3 sequences, approximately 40% of which appear only once. The source material was blood. The receptors come from a woman younger than 30 in good health. CDR3s include the opening cysteine and the closing phenylalanine or tryptophan. D genes are given only for firm matches. Clone size is given for some rows only: seen once, a few or many times, or a class if the clone is expanded.

CDR3aa	CDR3nt	v_gene	j_gene	abundance	d_gene
CASSLEREGGGQYF	TGTGCCAGCAGTTTGGAGCGGGAGGGGGGCGGGCAGTATTTT	TRBV12-3/TRBV12-4	TRBJ2-3	-	TRBD2
CSARRPAGGNEQFF	TGCAGTGCTAGGAGGCCAGCGGGGGGCAATGAGCAGTTCTTC	TRBV20-1	TRBJ2-1	once	TRBD2
CASSPGGPYTDTQYF	TGTGCCAGCAGTCCAGGGGGGCCCTACACAGATACGCAGTATTTT	TRBV11-2	TRBJ2-3	many	-
CASSQDHLARSSYNEQFF	TGTGCCAGCAGCCAAGATCACCTAGCGAGGAGCTCCTACAATGAGCAGTTCTTC	TRBV3-1	TRBJ2-1	-	-
CASSYVTAGEQYF	TGTGCCAGCAGTTACGTAACAGCGGGCGAGCAGTACTTC	TRBV6-2/TRBV6-3	TRBJ2-7	few	-
CASSTTGTARYEQYF	TGTGCCAGCAGCACTACCGGGACAGCCCGCTACGAGCAGTACTTC	TRBV28	TRBJ2-7	-	TRBD1
CASSLSSGGQYEQFF	TGCGCCAGCAGCTTATCTAGCGGGGGGCAGTATGAGCAGTTCTTC	TRBV5-1	TRBJ2-1	-	TRBD2
CASSSDAVCGYTF	TGTGCCAGCAGCTCGGACGCAGTGTGTGGCTACACCTTC	TRBV5-6	TRBJ1-2	-	-
CASSPSLAGGPKDGELFF	TGCGCCAGCAGCCCCTCACTAGCGGGAGGGCCGAAAGACGGGGAGCTGTTTTTT	TRBV5-1	TRBJ2-2	-	TRBD2
CSASTSDRGVQETQYF	TGCAGTGCTAGTACGTCCGACCGGGGGGTCCAAGAGACCCAGTACTTC	TRBV20-1	TRBJ2-5	-	TRBD2
CASSLRQGGGTYEQYF	TGTGCCAGCAGCTTAAGGCAGGGGGGCGGGACCTACGAGCAGTACTTC	TRBV11-2	TRBJ2-7	-	-
CASSLFGLQETQYF	TGTGCCAGCAGTTTATTCGGGTTACAAGAGACCCAGTACTTC	TRBV28	TRBJ2-5	few	-
CASSLHPAGAEAFF	TGTGCCAGCAGTTTACATCCGGCAGGAGCTGAAGCTTTCTTT	TRBV12-3/TRBV12-4	TRBJ1-1	-	-
CASRRQGLLYEQYF	TGTGCCAGCAGACGACAGGGCCTCCTCTACGAGCAGTACTTC	TRBV28	TRBJ2-7	-	TRBD1
CASSPGRLAGVGEQYF	TGTGCCAGCAGCCCAGGCCGACTAGCGGGAGTGGGCGAGCAGTACTTC	TRBV7-2	TRBJ2-7	few	TRBD2
CATSDRTSGRGHEQYF	TGTGCCACCAGCGACCGGACTAGCGGGAGAGGGCACGAGCAGTACTTC	TRBV15	TRBJ2-7	-	TRBD2
CASSSRTGGSSPLHF	TGTGCCAGCAGCTCCCGGACAGGGGGAAGTTCACCCCTCCACTTT	TRBV7-2	TRBJ1-6	-	TRBD1
CASSVAVYYEQYF	TGTGCCAGTAGTGTAGCGGTTTACTACGAGCAGTACTTC	TRBV19	TRBJ2-7	-	-
CASSGRETALNSPLHF	TGTGCCAGCAGTGGACGCGAGACAGCCCTTAATTCACCCCTCCACTTT	TRBV6-1	TRBJ1-6	-	-
CASSQELVISYEQYF	TGTGCCAGCAGCCAAGAGTTGGTCATTTCCTACGAGCAGTACTTC	TRBV4-2	TRBJ2-7	few	-
CASSYSGGRLSYEQYF	TGTGCCAGCAGTTATTCTGGCGGGAGATTGTCCTACGAGCAGTACTTC	TRBV6-5	TRBJ2-7	-	TRBD2
CASSPEVAGNTQYF	TGTGCCAGCAGTCCAGAGGTCGCGGGGAATACGCAGTATTTT	TRBV27	TRBJ2-3	-	-
CASSQTIAGGGETQYF	TGCGCCAGCAGCCAAACAATAGCGGGAGGGGGAGAGACCCAGTACTTC	TRBV4-1	TRBJ2-5	few	TRBD2
CASIPRANAGELFF	TGTGCCAGCATCCCGCGGGCCAATGCCGGGGAGCTGTTTTTT	TRBV12-3/TRBV12-4	TRBJ2-2	-	-
CASSSLQGNYNEQYF	TGTGCCAGCAGCTCCTTACAGGGGAACTACAATGAGCAGTACTTC	TRBV7-9	TRBJ2-5	-	TRBD1
CASSLFSGSWDTQYF	TGTGCCAGCAGTTTATTTAGCGGGAGTTGGGATACGCAGTATTTT	TRBV27	TRBJ2-3	-	TRBD2
CATSREAVGRRRQPQHF	TGTGCCACCAGCAGAGAAGCTGTAGGGAGGCGCAGACAGCCCCAGCATTTT	TRBV15	TRBJ1-5	-	-
CASSPKRGLSDERFF	TGTGCCAGCAGTCCAAAGAGGGGTCTTTCAGATGAGCGGTTCTTC	TRBV28	TRBJ2-1	-	-
CASSLAADYNEQFF	TGTGCCAGCAGCTTAGCGGCCGACTACAATGAGCAGTTCTTC	TRBV7-9	TRBJ2-1	few	-
CASSLGAGGITEQFF	TGTGCCAGCAGCTTAGGGGCAGGGGGAATCACTGAGCAGTTCTTC	TRBV11-2	TRBJ2-1	-	TRBD1
CASSDWRGVQDAQYF	TGTGCCAGCAGTGACTGGCGGGGGGTCCAAGATGCGCAGTATTTT	TRBV6-1	TRBJ2-3	once	TRBD2
CASSSGGRTYNEQYF	TGTGCCAGCAGTTCCGGCGGGAGGACCTACAATGAGCAGTACTTC	TRBV12-3/TRBV12-4	TRBJ2-7	-	TRBD2
CASSRENTEAFF	TGTGCCAGCAGCCGAGAGAACACTGAAGCTTTCTTT	TRBV27	TRBJ1-1	many	-
CASRRTSGLSGELFF	TGTGCCAGCAGGAGGACTAGCGGGCTGTCCGGGGAGCTGTTTTTT	TRBV2	TRBJ2-2	-	TRBD2
CASSTSDAYYNEQFF	TGTGCCAGCAGTACTAGCGACGCCTACTACAATGAGCAGTTCTTC	TRBV27	TRBJ2-1	few	TRBD2
CASSVDVGAGGGKLFF	TGTGCCAGCAGCGTAGATGTGGGCGCCGGGGGCGGAAAACTGTTTTTT	TRBV9	TRBJ1-4	-	-
CASRGTGGESPLHF	TGTGCCAGCAGGGGGACAGGGGGCGAATCACCCCTCCACTTT	TRBV3-1	TRBJ1-6	-	TRBD1
CASSVRTGDNYGYTF	TGTGCCAGCAGTGTTCGGACGGGAGATAACTATGGCTACACCTTC	TRBV25-1	TRBJ1-2	-	-
CSAKGQGDSPLHF	TGCAGTGCTAAAGGACAGGGGGATTCACCCCTCCACTTT	TRBV20-1	TRBJ1-6	-	TRBD1
CASSIFTSLYSYNEQFF	TGTGCCAGTAGTATTTTTACTAGCTTATACTCCTACAATGAGCAGTTCTTC	TRBV19	TRBJ2-1	few	-
CASSQWDRGRNQPQHF	TGCGCCAGCAGCCAATGGGACAGGGGACGCAATCAGCCCCAGCATTTT	TRBV4-1	TRBJ1-5	few	TRBD1
CASRGQVILANYGYTF	TGTGCCAGCAGGGGACAGGTTATATTAGCTAACTATGGCTACACCTTC	TRBV6-6	TRBJ1-2	-	TRBD1
CASSQDMFRLGEQYF	TGTGCCAGCAGCCAAGATATGTTCCGTCTGGGGGAGCAGTACTTC	TRBV3-1	TRBJ2-7	few	-
CASSQMTGGTYEQYF	TGCGCCAGCAGCCAGATGACAGGAGGTACCTACGAGCAGTACTTC	TRBV4-1	TRBJ2-7	few	-
CASSHRDLTDTQYF	TGTGCCAGCAGCCATCGGGACCTTACAGATACGCAGTATTTT	TRBV7-8	TRBJ2-3	once	-
CASSLLGQGHTEAFF	TGTGCCAGCAGCTTATTAGGGCAGGGTCACACTGAAGCTTTCTTT	TRBV7-2	TRBJ1-1	-	-
CASSYSTGTEAFF	TGTGCCAGCAGTTACTCGACGGGAACTGAAGCTTTCTTT	TRBV6-2/TRBV6-3	TRBJ1-1	-	-
CASTHSLAGGHNEQFF	TGTGCCAGCACCCATTCCCTAGCGGGGGGGCACAATGAGCAGTTCTTC	TRBV12-3/TRBV12-4	TRBJ2-1	-	TRBD2
CAGSYSKGGSGANVLTF	TGTGCCGGCAGTTACTCTAAGGGCGGTTCTGGGGCCAACGTCCTGACTTTC	TRBV6-6	TRBJ2-6	once	-
CASLFALGQETQYF	TGTGCCAGCCTATTTGCACTGGGACAAGAGACCCAGTACTTC	TRBV7-8	TRBJ2-5	-	-
CASVDWRASQPQHF	TGTGCCAGCGTTGATTGGAGGGCATCTCAGCCCCAGCATTTT	TRBV2	TRBJ1-5	-	-
CSASGQGLGSPLHF	TGCAGTGCTTCGGGACAGGGGTTGGGTTCACCCCTCCACTTT	TRBV20-1	TRBJ1-6	few	TRBD1
CASKREPGYTEAFF	TGTGCCAGCAAGCGGGAGCCGGGGTACACTGAAGCTTTCTTT	TRBV2	TRBJ1-1	-	-
CASSRTGYSTDTQYF	TGTGCCAGCAGCCGGACAGGGTATAGTACAGATACGCAGTATTTT	TRBV9	TRBJ2-3	few	TRBD1
CASSYRRGDSTDTQYF	TGTGCCAGCAGTTACCGGCGGGGGGATAGCACAGATACGCAGTATTTT	TRBV6-2/TRBV6-3	TRBJ2-3	-	TRBD2
CASSRGVVLAATYNEQFF	TGTGCCAGCAGCAGGGGAGTTGTACTAGCGGCCACCTACAATGAGCAGTTCTTC	TRBV3-1	TRBJ2-1	few	TRBD2
CSASRLAGGLSTDTQYF	TGCAGTGCTAGTCGGCTAGCGGGGGGCCTGAGCACAGATACGCAGTATTTT	TRBV20-1	TRBJ2-3	-	TRBD2
CASSLAGLGIQETQYF	TGTGCCAGCAGCTTAGCAGGACTAGGGATACAAGAGACCCAGTACTTC	TRBV11-2	TRBJ2-5	-	TRBD2
CASSHGNMNTQYF	TGTGCCAGCAGCCACGGTAATATGAATACGCAGTATTTT	TRBV3-1	TRBJ2-3	-	-
CSARWGYEKLFF	TGCAGTGCTAGGTGGGGGTATGAAAAACTGTTTTTT	TRBV20-1	TRBJ1-4	-	-